This entry lists 28 T cell receptor beta chains sequenced from one sample in a study of graft-versus-host responses after intestinal transplantation. This table comes from immunoSEQ multiplex PCR, and its TCRdb copy is limited to in-frame clones, with some not included. The repertoire holds 15,000 to 20,000 clones, with around nine tenths as singletons. This specimen was bone marrow, taken just under 130 days after transplant. The receptors were sampled from a human patient who received an intestinal transplant, so some T cells may come from the graft donor.

The chain employs TRBV5-1 and TRBJ2-1; D gene uncertain. The CDR3 spans 13 residues. Germline V CDR1 and CDR2: SGHRS, YFSETQ. V gave up 0 bases and J gave up 6 bases, with 7 bases separating them. The DNA of the CDR3 is TGCGCCAGCAGCTTGGATGGCTCCAATGAGCAGTTCTTC. As protein: CASSLDGSNEQFF.

The chain has TRBV30 and TRBJ1-1; D gene uncertain. CDR1 and CDR2 from the germline V gene are GTSNPN and SVGIG (reference sequence). The CDR3 is made up of 11 amino acids. V gave up 5 bases and J gave up 8 bases, with 12 bases separating them. In DNA, the CDR3 is TGTGCCTGGGATGATTGGGCAGAAGCTTTCTTT. Translating gives CAWDDWAEAFF. The whole variable domain, filled in from reference TRBV30 and TRBJ1-1, reads SQTIHQWPATLVQPVGSPLSLECTVEGTSNPNLYWYRQAAGRGLQLLFYSVGIGQISSEVPQNLSASRPQDRQFILSSKKLLLSDSGFYLCAWDDWAEAFFGQGTRLTVV.

The gene calls are TRBV14 and TRBJ2-1; D gene uncertain. CDR1 is SGHDN, CDR2 FVKESK, per germline. V gave up 0 bases and J gave up 1 base, with 10 bases separating them. The CDR3 sequence is 16 residues long. In DNA form, the CDR3 reads TGTGCCAGCAGCCAAGAGATGCGTGGATCCTACAATGAGCAGTTCTTC. Translated, it gives CASSQEMRGSYNEQFF.

This clone came up once. CDR3 in amino acids: CASSPPASPQPQHF. DNA of the CDR3: TGTGCCAGCAGCCCGCCAGCGTCTCCACAGCCCCAGCATTTT. The chain links TRBV28 to TRBJ1-5, with unresolved D. V was trimmed by 6 bases and J by 7 bases, leaving 16 bases between them. This CDR3 spans 14 amino acids. Germline V gene sequence: CDR1 MDHEN, CDR2 SYDVKM.

The chain uses TRBV28 and TRBJ2-1, with D perhaps assigned TRBD1 or TRBD2 (7 bases each). V shed 6 bases and J shed 5 bases, with 23 bases lying between them. Germline CDR1 is MDHEN and CDR2 is SYDVKM. The CDR3 is made up of 17 amino acids. The CDR3 DNA reads as TGTGCCAGCAGCCTAATGTGGGGGGGGGACAGAGACAATGAGCAGTTCTTC. It specifies CASSLMWGGDRDNEQFF.

The chain couples TRBV15 to TRBJ2-7, with 7 positions matching TRBD1. Germline V gene data show CDR1 as LNHNV and CDR2 as YYDKDF (reference sequence). This CDR3 comprises 13 residues. The V segment lost 6 bases and the J segment 5 bases; nucleotides outside the gene matches: 7. Here the CDR3 reads CATRGTAPNEQYF. The CDR3 DNA sequence: TGTGCCACCAGGGGGACAGCCCCCAACGAGCAGTACTTC. The complete variable domain, with remaining parts taken from reference TRBV15 and TRBJ2-7, reads DAMVIQNPRYQVTQFGKPVTLSCSQTLNHNVMYWYQQKSSQAPKLLFHYYDKDFNNEADTPDNFQSRRPNTSFCFLDIRSPGLGDTAMYLCATRGTAPNEQYFGPGTRLTVT.

The chain employs TRBV27 and TRBJ2-1; tentatively, D is TRBD2 (6 bases). CDR1 is MNHEY, CDR2 SMNVEV, per germline (reference sequence). The CDR3 is made up of 13 amino acids. The V gene lost 4 bases and the J gene lost 4 bases, with 8 bases spanning the gap. CDR3 DNA sequence: TGTGCCAGCAGTTCCGGGACTTACAATGAGCAGTTCTTC. Translating gives CASSSGTYNEQFF.

The table lists this clone with a few counts. This chain joins TRBV6-1 and TRBJ1-2; D remains ambiguous. Germline-derived CDR1 and CDR2 are MNHNS and SASEGT. The CDR3 contains 11 residues. V dropped 7 bases and J dropped 2 bases, with 5 bases sitting between them. In DNA form, the CDR3 reads TGTGCCAGCATATGGAACTATGGCTACACCTTC. It is translated as CASIWNYGYTF.

The V call is TRBV27, the J call TRBJ2-1; 7 bases are a match to TRBD2. Losses at the gene ends were 6 bases for V and 0 bases for J; bases not matched to a gene: 5. CDR3 size: 15 residues. Germline V gives CDR1 MNHEY, CDR2 SMNVEV (reference sequence). The CDR3 DNA is TGTGCCAGCAGGTGGCTAGCGGACTCCTACAATGAGCAGTTCTTC. It is translated as CASRWLADSYNEQFF.

This clone was observed a single time. CDR3 DNA: TGTGCCAGCAGCCGGGGCCCGAGCTCCTACGAGCAGTACTTC. Translating gives CASSRGPSSYEQYF. The genes are TRBV5-6 and TRBJ2-7; either TRBD1 or TRBD2 may fit D (5 bases each). V was clipped by 4 bases and J by 0 bases, with 11 bases between them. Germline V lookup: CDR1 SGHDT, CDR2 YYEEEE. CDR3 length: 14 residues.

The chain links TRBV19 to TRBJ1-5; a possible D gene is TRBD1 (5 bases). The CDR3 runs 15 residues. Germline CDR1 is LNHDA and CDR2 is SQIVND (reference sequence). V lost 3 bases, J lost 3 bases, and 12 bases lay in between. CDR3 residues: CASSISGAINQPQHF. In nucleotides, the CDR3 is TGTGCCAGTAGTATTTCCGGGGCTATCAATCAGCCCCAGCATTTT.

The chain recombines TRBV11-1 with TRBJ1-3, with D perhaps TRBD1 (5 bases). CDR3 length: 17 amino acids. Germline loops: CDR1 SGHAT, CDR2 FQDESV (reference sequence). The V gene lost 2 bases and the J gene lost 4 bases, with 18 bases spanning the gap. The CDR3 region has the DNA TGTGCCAGCAGCTTAAAAAGTCTCGGGACTCCCGGAAACACCATATATTTT. Translation gives CASSLKSLGTPGNTIYF.

The rearrangement joins TRBV19 to TRBJ2-7; unclear D gene. Per germline, CDR1 LNHDA and CDR2 SQIVND (reference sequence). V lost 2 bases and J 0 bases, leaving 8 bases between the germline ends. The CDR3 consists of 14 residues. The CDR3 DNA reads TGTGCCAGTAGTATAACTGGCGCCTCCTACGAGCAGTACTTC. Translation gives CASSITGASYEQYF.

The rearrangement uses TRBV27 and TRBJ1-5; weak D call: TRBD1 (6 bases). The CDR3 has 14 amino acids. Per germline, CDR1 MNHEY and CDR2 SMNVEV (reference sequence). The germline V and J ends were trimmed by 6 bases and 9 bases, with 18 bases remaining between them. CDR3 nucleotides: TGTGCCAGCAGCGTGGCAGGGGCCTCACGGCCCCAGCATTTT. This translates into CASSVAGASRPQHF.

V gene TRBV6-1 combines with J gene TRBJ2-7, with TRBD2 as a possible D gene (5 bases). Per the germline V gene, CDR1 is MNHNS and CDR2 is SASEGT. The CDR3 is 13 residues long. Trimming took 4 bases from V and 4 from J, leaving 11 bases between them. CDR3 coding DNA: TGTGCCAGCAGTGGACTAACTAGTTACGAGCAGTACTTC. Translating gives CASSGLTSYEQYF.

The chain combines TRBV6-6 with TRBJ2-7, with D perhaps TRBD2 (6 bases). The CDR3 totals 14 residues. The germline V gene has CDR1 MNHNY and CDR2 SVGAGI (reference sequence). With 4 bases removed from V and 5 bases from J, the gap between germline ends came to 15 bases. The CDR3 nucleotides read TGTGCCAGCAGTTTCTACGGGAGACCCCACGAGCAGTACTTC. This gives the protein CASSFYGRPHEQYF.

The V gene is TRBV5-6, the J gene TRBJ2-3, with 10 positions matching TRBD2. Germline CDR1 is SGHDT and CDR2 is YYEEEE. The CDR3 is 16 amino acids. The ends lost 0 bases at V and 1 base at J; junction bases unmatched: 2. The CDR3 reads CASSLGTSGRTDTQYF. The CDR3 DNA is TGTGCCAGCAGCTTGGGGACTAGCGGCCGCACAGATACGCAGTATTTT.

The chain couples TRBV5-1 to TRBJ1-6, with unresolved D. Trimming shortened V by 0 bases and J by 7 bases, and 14 bases separated the two germline ends. Germline values: CDR1 SGHRS, CDR2 YFSETQ. The CDR3 has 16 residues. The CDR3 reads CASSLAKSQLNSPLHF. The CDR3 DNA sequence: TGCGCCAGCAGCTTGGCCAAATCCCAGCTGAATTCACCCCTCCACTTT.

The chain joins TRBV25-1 to TRBJ2-5; D remains unclear. CDR1 MGHDK and CDR2 SYGVNS come from the germline V gene. Deletions cut 3 bases from V and 1 base from J, with 6 bases between. The length of the CDR3 is 13 residues. CDR3 in DNA: TGTGCCAGCAGTGAGGGCAGCCAAGAGACCCAGTACTTC. Amino acid sequence: CASSEGSQETQYF.

The V call is TRBV30, the J call TRBJ1-1; a possible D gene is TRBD1 (6 bases). Trimming took off 0 bases at V and 4 bases at J, with 24 bases between the two ends. CDR3 length equals 18 residues. Germline V gives CDR1 GTSNPN, CDR2 SVGIG (reference sequence). CDR3 nucleotide sequence: TGTGCCTGGAGTGTACGAGGGGGGAGGACCCCCGGGACCACTGAAGCTTTCTTT. Protein product: CAWSVRGGRTPGTTEAFF.

The V call is TRBV7-9, the J call TRBJ1-4; the D is unclear. Germline loops: CDR1 SEHNR, CDR2 FQNEAQ (reference sequence). V gave up 6 bases and J gave up 2 bases, with 16 bases separating them. The CDR3 runs to 16 residues. CDR3 DNA: TGTGCCAGCAGTGGGCTGGGGTCCCCCACTAATGAAAAACTGTTTTTT. Its protein product is CASSGLGSPTNEKLFF.

The chain has TRBV19 and TRBJ2-7, with 12 bases fitting TRBD2. Unmatched junction bases numbered 0, after V lost 1 base and J lost 2 bases. Germline-derived CDR1 and CDR2 are LNHDA and SQIVND (reference sequence). The CDR3 extends over 15 amino acids. CDR3 region: CASSIGTSGTYEQYF. The CDR3 region has the DNA TGTGCCAGTAGTATAGGGACTAGCGGGACCTACGAGCAGTACTTC.

This clone was recorded only once. The rearrangement links TRBV25-1 to TRBJ2-7, with D possibly matching TRBD2 (7 bases). The CDR3 has 18 residues. V was shortened by 5 bases and J by 2 bases, with 25 bases between the two germline ends. From germline, CDR1 is MGHDK and CDR2 SYGVNS. CDR3 amino acids: CASSLLPDRAGRTYEQYF. The CDR3, as DNA: TGTGCCAGCAGTCTCCTTCCGGACAGAGCGGGGAGGACCTACGAGCAGTACTTC.

This chain links TRBV12-2 with TRBJ1-2; no check of the table's D call, TRBD1, against the DNA was made. TRBV12-2 counts as a pseudogene. The CDR3 extends over 17 amino acids. CDR3 nucleotides: TGTGCAAGTCGCTTAACGCGGTTGGGGCCCCCGGGCTATGGCTACACCTTC. Translating it yields CASRLTRLGPPGYGYTF.

V is TRBV6-5 and J is TRBJ2-7, with 9 bases that match TRBD1. Per germline, CDR1 MNHEY and CDR2 SVGAGI. The CDR3 runs to 14 residues. V trimming: 0 bases; J trimming: 3 bases; junction bases outside the gene matches: 0. The CDR3 reads CASSYSTGGYEQYF. The CDR3 nucleotides read TGTGCCAGCAGTTACTCGACAGGGGGCTACGAGCAGTACTTC.

The chain links TRBV2 to TRBJ2-2; 7 nucleotides agree with TRBD1. Germline V gives CDR1 SNHLY, CDR2 FYNNEI. V dropped 0 bases and J dropped 6; count of bases not matched to a gene: 1. This CDR3 has 14 residues. DNA of the CDR3: TGTGCCAGCAGTGAAGCGCAGGGGGCCGGGGAGCTGTTTTTT. Its translation: CASSEAQGAGELFF. Looking up the rest from reference TRBV2 and TRBJ2-2 gives the full variable domain: EPEVTQTPSHQVTQMGQEVILRCVPISNHLYFYWYRQILGQKVEFLVSFYNNEISEKSEIFDDQFSVERPDGSNFTLKIRSTKLEDSAMYFCASSEAQGAGELFFGEGSRLTVL.

This clone has only one observation. The chain uses TRBV29-1 and TRBJ2-3, with 9 bases aligning to TRBD1. The germline V gene encodes CDR1 SQVTM and CDR2 ANQGSEA. The junction had 5 bases not matched to a gene; V was cut back by 7 bases and J by 3 bases. The CDR3 extends over 13 amino acids. The CDR3 reads CSAPTGGTDTQYF. The CDR3 region has the DNA TGCAGCGCACCGACAGGGGGAACAGATACGCAGTATTTT.

In its sample, this clone is large (0.1 to 1%). CDR3 nucleotides: TGTGCCAGCAGCCCCAGGGGGGGAAGCACAGATACGCAGTATTTT. Translated: CASSPRGGSTDTQYF. The chain uses TRBV4-2 and TRBJ2-3; D is possibly TRBD1 or TRBD2 (7 bases each). Per the germline V gene, CDR1 is LGHNA and CDR2 is YNFKEQ. The CDR3 covers 15 residues. Trimming took off 4 bases at V and 0 bases at J, with 11 bases between the two ends.